This entry lists 4 T cell receptor beta chains sequenced from one sample in a study of regulatory T cells in long-lasting Graves disease. Combining iRepertoire HTBI primers with Arm-PCR of CDR3 regions, the authors built TCR beta libraries. TCRdb redid the calling of the multiplex PCR reads with MiXCR, one entry per CDR3 protein. The sample records 530,000 or so distinct CDR3 sequences, 15% to 20% being singletons. Stated time point: newly diagnosed GD, antithyroid drugs for less than 3 months. PBMCs were the source of the RNA used for TCR sequencing. These data also featured in a second study, about T cells in Graves' hyperthyroidism and ophthalmopathy.

The sequenced sample was peripheral blood mononuclear cells (PBMCs), obtained at new diagnosis, from a patient treated with antithyroid drugs. These receptors were obtained from a man aged 18 to 35 with Graves disease.

This clonotype was counted ten times or more. The V call is TRBV2, the J call TRBJ1-5, with unresolved D. V shed 6 bases and J shed 3 bases, with 12 bases lying between them. The CDR3 sequence is 14 residues long. Per germline, CDR1 SNHLY and CDR2 FYNNEI. In nucleotides, the CDR3 is TGTGCCAGCAGCAACCTGGTCCCCAATCAGCCCCAGCATTTT. Protein: CASSNLVPNQPQHF.

In DNA, the CDR3 is TGTGCCAGCAGCCAAGGTGGAGGGCCCGGGGAGCTGTTTTTT. Its protein is CASSQGGGPGELFF. The chain employs TRBV4-2 and TRBJ2-2; D is perhaps TRBD2 (6 bases). In germline, CDR1 is LGHNA, CDR2 YNFKEQ. Trimming stripped 1 base from V and 6 bases from J, with 9 bases between. The CDR3 has 14 residues.

This clonotype was counted a few times. One end of the junction is discordant with germline, which a read error may explain. This rearrangement joins TRBV6-2 or TRBV6-3 to TRBJ2-2; either TRBD1 or TRBD2 may supply D (5 bases each). Germline CDR1 MNHEY, CDR2 SVGEGT. The CDR3 consists of 16 residues. CDR3 nucleotides: TGTGCCAGCAGCTACTTGTATTACGGGGCCGACGGGGAGCTGTTTTTT. Protein: CASSYLYYGADGELFF.

This clonotype was counted ten times or more. The J gene is TRBJ1-1, the V gene TRBV5-6; D perhaps matches TRBD1 (6 bases). Germline values: CDR1 SGHDT, CDR2 YYEEEE. This CDR3 contains 17 residues. Trimming removed 0 bases from V and 1 base from J, with 16 bases in between. CDR3 coding DNA: TGTGCCAGCAGCTTGGTGATCGGGGGGCACGCGAACACTGAAGCTTTCTTT. It translates to CASSLVIGGHANTEAFF.